A single sample gave rise to the 7 T cell receptor beta chains below, sequenced in a study of blood T cells in healthy people across ages. Through a sample-barcoded 5' primer and a J-beta primer mix, a second PCR was run for roughly 6 to 11 cycles. TCRdb ran MiXCR on the 5' RACE reads and lists one entry per CDR3 protein. The sample includes approximately 2,000,000 distinct CDR3 sequences, 30% to 40% seen only once; the top ten take approximately 22%. The specimen sequenced was blood. The receptors shown here come from a human donor in good health.

The chain has TRBV5-5 and TRBJ1-4; no clear D. Trimming cost V 3 bases and J 0 bases, with 3 bases left between them. CDR1 is SGHKS and CDR2 is YYEKEE in the germline V gene (reference sequence). This CDR3 is 13 amino acids long. Here the CDR3 reads CASSYTTNEKLFF. CDR3 bases: TGTGCCAGCAGCTACACAACTAATGAAAAACTGTTTTTT. Full variable domain (remainder filled in from reference TRBV5-5 and TRBJ1-4): DAGVTQSPTHLIKTRGQQVTLRCSPISGHKSVSWYQQVLGQGPQFIFQYYEKEERGRGNFPDRFSARQFPNYSSELNVNALLLGDSALYLCASSYTTNEKLFFGSGTQLSVL.

This clonotype came up a few times. The chain has TRBV6-2 or TRBV6-3 and TRBJ1-2; D is undetermined. Trimming took 4 bases from V and 4 from J, leaving 13 bases between them. This CDR3 has 14 amino acids. CDR1 and CDR2 (germline): MNHEY, SVGEGT. The CDR3 is CASSLNQVGYGYTF. The CDR3 DNA follows: TGTGCCAGCAGTTTAAACCAAGTCGGCTATGGCTACACCTTC.

The CDR3 protein is CASSQPWGGETQYF. The CDR3 coding sequence is TGTGCCAGCAGCCAACCCTGGGGGGGAGAGACCCAGTACTTC. The V and J genes are TRBV4-2 and TRBJ2-5, with 7 bases identical to TRBD2. Trimming cost V 2 bases and J 4 bases; bases outside gene matches: 4. Germline V gives CDR1 LGHNA, CDR2 YNFKEQ. The CDR3 is 14 residues long.

V and J are TRBV4-2 and TRBJ1-2; 9 positions agree with TRBD1. The CDR3 is 15 residues long. The germline V gene encodes CDR1 LGHNA and CDR2 YNFKEQ. Trimming removed 4 bases from V and 7 bases from J; junction bases left unmatched: 10. The DNA for the CDR3 is TGTGCCAGCAGCCTTTCCCAGACAGGGGGATTTGGCTACACCTTC. Amino acid sequence: CASSLSQTGGFGYTF.

The CDR3 spells CASSLNIGLETQYF. The CDR3 bases are TGTGCCAGCAGCTTAAATATAGGGCTGGAGACCCAGTACTTC. The chain links TRBV11-3 to TRBJ2-5; D gene ambiguous. CDR3 length equals 14 residues. Germline V lookup: CDR1 SGHNT, CDR2 YENEEA. The V gene lost 2 bases and the J gene lost 5 bases, with 12 bases spanning the gap.

J is TRBJ2-5 and V is TRBV5-5, with D unresolved. The CDR3 has 17 amino acids. Germline values: CDR1 SGHKS, CDR2 YYEKEE (reference sequence). Trimming shortened V by 4 bases and J by 5 bases, and 24 bases separated the two germline ends. The DNA of the CDR3 is TGTGCCAGCAGCCCCTTCTCTGGGCAGTTTGAAGGGGAGACCCAGTACTTC. Its translation: CASSPFSGQFEGETQYF.

The rearrangement uses TRBV6-2 or TRBV6-3 and TRBJ2-5; D may be TRBD1 (6 bases). V shed 0 bases and J shed 11 bases, with 16 bases lying between them. The length of the CDR3 is 14 residues. From germline, CDR1 is MNHEY and CDR2 SVGEGT. CDR3 sequence: CASSYSRGQGSQYF. CDR3 DNA sequence: TGTGCCAGCAGTTACTCGAGGGGACAAGGCTCGCAGTACTTC.